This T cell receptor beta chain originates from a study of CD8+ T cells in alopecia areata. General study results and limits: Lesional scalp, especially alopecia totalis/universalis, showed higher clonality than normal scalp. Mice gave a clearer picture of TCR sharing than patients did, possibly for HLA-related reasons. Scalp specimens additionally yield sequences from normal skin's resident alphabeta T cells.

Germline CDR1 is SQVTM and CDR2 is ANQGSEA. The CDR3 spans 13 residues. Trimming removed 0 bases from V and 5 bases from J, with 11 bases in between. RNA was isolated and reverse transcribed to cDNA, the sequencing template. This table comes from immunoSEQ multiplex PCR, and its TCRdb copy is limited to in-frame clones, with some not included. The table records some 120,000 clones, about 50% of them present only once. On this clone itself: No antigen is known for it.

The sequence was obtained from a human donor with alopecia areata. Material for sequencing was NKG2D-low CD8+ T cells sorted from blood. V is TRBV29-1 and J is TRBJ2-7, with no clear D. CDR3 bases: TGCAGCGTTGAAGAGGAAACAGCGCACGAGCAGTACTTC. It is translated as CSVEEETAHEQYF.